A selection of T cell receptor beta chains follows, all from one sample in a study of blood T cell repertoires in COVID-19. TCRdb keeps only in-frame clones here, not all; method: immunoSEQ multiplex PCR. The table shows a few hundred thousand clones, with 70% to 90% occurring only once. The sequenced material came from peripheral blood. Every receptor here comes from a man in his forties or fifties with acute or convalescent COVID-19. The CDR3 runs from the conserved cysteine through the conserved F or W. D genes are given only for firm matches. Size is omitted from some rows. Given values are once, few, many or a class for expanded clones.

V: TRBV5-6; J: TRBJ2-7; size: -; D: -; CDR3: CASSAGGREYF; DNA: TGTGCCAGCAGCGCCGGAGGCCGAGAGTACTTC
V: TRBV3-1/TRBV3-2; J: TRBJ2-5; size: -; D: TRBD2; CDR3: CASSHPSGGAGTQYF; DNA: TGTGCCAGCAGCCATCCTAGCGGGGGGGCCGGGACCCAGTACTTC
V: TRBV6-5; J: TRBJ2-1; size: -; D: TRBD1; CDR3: CASTIVQGDEQFF; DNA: TGTGCCAGCACCATAGTGCAGGGGGATGAGCAGTTCTTC
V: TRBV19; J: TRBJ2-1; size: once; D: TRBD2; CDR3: CASSRTSTGSYNEQFF; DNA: TGTGCCAGTAGTCGGACTAGCACAGGTTCCTACAATGAGCAGTTCTTC
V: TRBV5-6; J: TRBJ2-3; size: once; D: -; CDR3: CASSLRLGGPTDTQYF; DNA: TGTGCCAGCAGCTTAAGGTTAGGCGGCCCCACAGATACGCAGTATTTT
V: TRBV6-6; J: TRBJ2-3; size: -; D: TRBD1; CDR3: CASSLYRGLADTQYF; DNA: TGTGCCAGCAGTCTATATAGGGGGCTGGCAGATACGCAGTATTTT
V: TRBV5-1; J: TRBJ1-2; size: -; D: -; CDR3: CASSPRESRGYGYTF; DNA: TGCGCCAGCAGCCCCAGAGAGTCCCGGGGCTATGGCTACACCTTC
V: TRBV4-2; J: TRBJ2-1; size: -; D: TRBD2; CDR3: CASSRETSGYYNEQFF; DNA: TGTGCCAGCAGCCGCGAGACTAGCGGGTACTACAATGAGCAGTTCTTC
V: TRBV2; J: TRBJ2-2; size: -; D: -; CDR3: CASEGVANTGELFF; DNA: TGTGCCAGCGAGGGCGTAGCGAACACCGGGGAGCTGTTTTTT
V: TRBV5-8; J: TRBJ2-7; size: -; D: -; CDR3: CASSFIDSISYEQYF; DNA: TGTGCCAGCAGCTTTATCGACAGCATCTCCTACGAGCAGTACTTC
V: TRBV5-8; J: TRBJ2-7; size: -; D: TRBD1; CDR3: CASSFGTGRAEQYF; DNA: TGTGCCAGCAGCTTCGGGACAGGGAGGGCCGAGCAGTACTTC
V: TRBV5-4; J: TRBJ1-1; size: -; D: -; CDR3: CASSARGPNTEAFF; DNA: TGTGCCAGCAGCGCAAGGGGTCCGAACACTGAAGCTTTCTTT
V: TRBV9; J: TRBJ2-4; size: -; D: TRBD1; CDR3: CASSAGTALAKNIQYF; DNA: TGTGCCAGCAGCGCAGGGACAGCCTTAGCCAAAAACATTCAGTACTTC
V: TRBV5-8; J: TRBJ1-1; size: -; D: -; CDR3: CASPRGWSTEAFF; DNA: TGTGCCAGCCCCAGGGGATGGAGCACTGAAGCTTTCTTT
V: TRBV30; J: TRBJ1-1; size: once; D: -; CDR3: CAWKAQGGTEAFF; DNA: TGTGCCTGGAAAGCGCAGGGTGGCACTGAAGCTTTCTTT
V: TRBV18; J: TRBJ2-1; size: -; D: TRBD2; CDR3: CASSPPSGANNEQFF; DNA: TGTGCCAGCTCACCTCCTAGCGGGGCGAACAATGAGCAGTTCTTC
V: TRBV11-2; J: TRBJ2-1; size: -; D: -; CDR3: CASSLGPGMANEQFF; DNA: TGTGCCAGCAGCTTAGGCCCCGGGATGGCCAATGAGCAGTTCTTC